One sample yielded the 7 T cell receptor beta chains listed below, sequenced in a study of shared clonotypes between healthy human individuals. The method was immunoSEQ multiplex PCR; TCRdb's version includes in-frame clones alone and lacks a portion of them. The sample holds roughly 650,000 clones; approximately 96% are singletons and the top ten take 0.11%. Naive CD8 isolation took CD45RO-negative cells positively selected for CCR7 and excluded terminally differentiated effector memory CD45RA+ cells. The sequencing input was naive CD8+ T cells sorted from blood. The receptor source for this set is a woman aged 30 to 39 in good health.

V is TRBV7-6 and J is TRBJ2-2; 13 bases match TRBD2. The J segment lost 5 bases and the V segment lost 3 bases, leaving 9 bases of the junction unmatched. This CDR3 has 18 amino acids. Germline values: CDR1 SGHVS, CDR2 FNYEAQ. The CDR3 DNA follows: TGTGCCAGCAGCTTGGCCCCCGGACTAGCGGGAGTGACCGGGGAGCTGTTTTTT. Translation: CASSLAPGLAGVTGELFF.

The chain joins TRBV19 to TRBJ2-1; 7 bases are shared with TRBD2. The CDR3 sequence is 16 residues long. Unmatched junction bases numbered 12, after V lost 3 bases and J lost 7 bases. Germline-derived CDR1 and CDR2 are LNHDA and SQIVND (reference sequence). CDR3 amino acids: CASSMSPGSGVNEQFF. The CDR3 coding sequence is TGTGCCAGTAGTATGAGTCCAGGGAGCGGGGTTAATGAGCAGTTCTTC.

This chain connects TRBV29-1 to TRBJ2-7, with 9 positions matching TRBD2. Germline CDR1 reads SQVTM; CDR2 reads ANQGSEA. Losses at the gene ends were 3 bases for V and 4 bases for J; bases not matched to a gene: 13. The CDR3 spans 16 residues. CDR3 bases: TGCAGCGTTGAGGGCCTAGCGGGACGGCCGCGTTACGAGCAGTACTTC. The encoded protein is CSVEGLAGRPRYEQYF.

The chain joins TRBV1 to TRBJ1-5; the D segment call TRBD1 is taken from the table without a DNA check. TRBV1 is tagged as a pseudogene. The CDR3 runs to 17 residues. The CDR3 DNA reads TGCACCAGCAGCCAAGATTTGGGACAGCTTAGCAATCAGCCCCAGCATTTT. Encoded protein: CTSSQDLGQLSNQPQHF.

The gene calls are TRBV28 and TRBJ2-7, with TRBD1 as a possible D gene (6 bases). The CDR3 contains 12 residues. V was clipped by 11 bases and J by 0 bases, with 11 bases between them. Germline loops: CDR1 MDHEN, CDR2 SYDVKM. DNA for the CDR3: TGTGCCCCCAGGGGCTGCTCCTACGAGCAGTACTTC. This gives the protein CAPRGCSYEQYF.

V gene TRBV4-2 combines with J gene TRBJ1-2; maybe TRBD1 (6 bases). The CDR3 is made up of 15 amino acids. Germline CDR1 reads LGHNA; CDR2 reads YNFKEQ. Trimming cost V 0 bases and J 7 bases, with 15 bases left between them. The CDR3 region has the DNA TGTGCCAGCAGCCAAGATGGGGGGCGCTTATCTGGCTACACCTTC. As protein: CASSQDGGRLSGYTF.

The chain recombines TRBV30 with TRBJ2-5, with a weak D call TRBD2 (9 bases). The J call may not be correct, given that the DNA end is closer to TRBJ2-7. From germline, CDR1 is GTSNPN and CDR2 SVGIG (reference sequence). The CDR3 runs 19 residues. The CDR3 protein is CAWNRGSEGVRTSAYEQYF. DNA of the CDR3: TGTGCCTGGAACAGGGGGAGCGAAGGTGTGCGGACTAGCGCCTACGAGCAGTACTTC.